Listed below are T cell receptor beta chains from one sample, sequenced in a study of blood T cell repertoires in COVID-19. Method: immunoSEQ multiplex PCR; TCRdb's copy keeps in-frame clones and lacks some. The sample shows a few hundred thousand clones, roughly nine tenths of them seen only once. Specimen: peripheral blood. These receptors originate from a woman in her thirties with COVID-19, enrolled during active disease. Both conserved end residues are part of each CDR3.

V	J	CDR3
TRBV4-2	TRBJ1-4	CASSQDPATNEKLFF
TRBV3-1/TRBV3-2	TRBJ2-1	CASSQKRASYNEQFF
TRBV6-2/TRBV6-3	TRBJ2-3	CASSLTEAGQILTPSTDTQYF
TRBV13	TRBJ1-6	CASSLWGRGSPLHF
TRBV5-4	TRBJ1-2	CASSLAPRQGESGYTF
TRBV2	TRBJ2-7	CASTLRVSSYEQYF
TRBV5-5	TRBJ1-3	CASSLTAGTARGNTIYF
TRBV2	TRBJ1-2	CASRGGDGYTF
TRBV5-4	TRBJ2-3	CASSLAAASGFPSTDTQYF
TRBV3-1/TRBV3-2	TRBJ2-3	CASSQGTGRFDTQYF
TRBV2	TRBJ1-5	CASSAWGQSNQPQHF
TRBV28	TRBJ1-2	CASSPPATGNGYTF
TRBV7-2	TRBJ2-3	CASSLSAGEMTDTQYF
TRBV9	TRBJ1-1	CASSYRAEDTEAFF
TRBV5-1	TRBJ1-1	CASSFFLGQGSAEAFF
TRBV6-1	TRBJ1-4	CASSEARTGVGKLFF
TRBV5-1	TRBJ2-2	CASSRETSGNTGELFF
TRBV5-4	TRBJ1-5	CASSSGTENQPQHF
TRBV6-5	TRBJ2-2	CASSYGGGTGELFF
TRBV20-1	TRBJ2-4	CSASAGGVLSAKNIQYF
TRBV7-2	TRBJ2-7	CASSIMVGPAGGPYEQYF
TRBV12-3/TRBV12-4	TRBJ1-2	CASSSVTTYGYTF
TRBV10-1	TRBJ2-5	CASSEGGSETQYF
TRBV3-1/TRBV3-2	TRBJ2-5	CASSPSGQETQYF
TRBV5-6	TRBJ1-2	CASSPITPRDANYGYTF
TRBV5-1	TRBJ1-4	CASSVQGNNEKLFF
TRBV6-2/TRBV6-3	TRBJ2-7	CASSPEGPSYEQYF
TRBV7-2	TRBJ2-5	CASTFAREETQYF
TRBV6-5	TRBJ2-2	CASRGQDTGELFF
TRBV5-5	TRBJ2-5	CASSPPGLAGRETQYF
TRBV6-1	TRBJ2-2	CASSEYFRDRGRANTGELFF
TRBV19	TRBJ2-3	CASSENSGVLTDTQYF
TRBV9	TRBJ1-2	CASSPRGWNGYTF
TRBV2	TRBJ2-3	CASRERLGAGRTDTQYF
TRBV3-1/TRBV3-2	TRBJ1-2	CASSQVTGPNYGYTF
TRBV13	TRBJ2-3	CASSSTSATDTQYF
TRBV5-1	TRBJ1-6	CASSLGTVVNSPLHF
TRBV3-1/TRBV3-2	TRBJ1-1	CASSPGRSTEAFF
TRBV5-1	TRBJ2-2	CASSLGLAGGTGELFF
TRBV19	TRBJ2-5	CASRKTSGSLGETQYF
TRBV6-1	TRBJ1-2	CASTPGGAKGYTF
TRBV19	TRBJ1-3	CASSILGVAGNTIYF
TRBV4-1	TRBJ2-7	CASSQGWTELNEQYF
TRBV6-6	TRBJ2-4	CASSYSGRDKNIQYF
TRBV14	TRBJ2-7	CASSQVAGDEQYF
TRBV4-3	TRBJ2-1	CASSQPGQGLNEQFF
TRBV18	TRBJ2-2	CASSPQTGSWNTGELFF
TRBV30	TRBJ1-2	CAWGTGAGYTF